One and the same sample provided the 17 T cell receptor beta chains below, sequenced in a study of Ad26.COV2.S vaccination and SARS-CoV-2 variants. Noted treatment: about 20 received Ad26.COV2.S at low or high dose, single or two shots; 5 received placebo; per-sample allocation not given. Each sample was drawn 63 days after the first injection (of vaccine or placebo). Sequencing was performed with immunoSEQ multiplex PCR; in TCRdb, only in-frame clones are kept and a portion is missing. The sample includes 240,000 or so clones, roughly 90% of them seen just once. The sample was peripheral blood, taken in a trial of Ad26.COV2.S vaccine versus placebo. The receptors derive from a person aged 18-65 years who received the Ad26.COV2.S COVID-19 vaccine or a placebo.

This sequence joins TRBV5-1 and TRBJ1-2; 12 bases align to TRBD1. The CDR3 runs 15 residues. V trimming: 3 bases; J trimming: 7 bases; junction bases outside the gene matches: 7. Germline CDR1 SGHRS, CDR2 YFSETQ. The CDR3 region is CASSSGQGARRGYTF. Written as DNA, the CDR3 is TGCGCCAGCAGCTCGGGACAGGGGGCGCGTCGTGGCTACACCTTC.

CDR3 sequence reads: CASSSGLAGLQETQYF. The DNA for the CDR3 is TGTGCCAGCAGCTCGGGACTAGCGGGACTCCAAGAGACCCAGTACTTC. V is TRBV11-2 and J is TRBJ2-5; the match to TRBD2 covers 13 bases. This CDR3 spans 16 amino acids. The V gene end was trimmed by 4 bases and the J gene end by 1 base; junction bases not matched to a gene: 3. Germline assignment: CDR1 SGHAT and CDR2 FQNNGV.

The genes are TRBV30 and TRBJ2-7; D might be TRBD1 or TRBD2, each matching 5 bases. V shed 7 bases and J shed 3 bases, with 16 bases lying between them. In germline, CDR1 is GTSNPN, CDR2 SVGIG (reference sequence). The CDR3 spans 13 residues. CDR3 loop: CAFGTGGLYEQYF. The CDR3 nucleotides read TGTGCCTTTGGGACCGGAGGCCTCTACGAGCAGTACTTC.

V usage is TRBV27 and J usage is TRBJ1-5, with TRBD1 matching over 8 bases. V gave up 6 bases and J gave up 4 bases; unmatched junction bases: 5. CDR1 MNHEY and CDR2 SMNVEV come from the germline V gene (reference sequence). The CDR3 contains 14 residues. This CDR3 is CASSRTGPNQPQHF. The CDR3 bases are TGTGCCAGCAGCCGGACAGGGCCTAATCAGCCCCAGCATTTT.

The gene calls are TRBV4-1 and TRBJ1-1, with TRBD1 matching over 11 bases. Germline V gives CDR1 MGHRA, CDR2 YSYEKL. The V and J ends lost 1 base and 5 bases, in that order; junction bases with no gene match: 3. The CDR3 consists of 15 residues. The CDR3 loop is CASSQVGTGGTEAFF. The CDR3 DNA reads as TGCGCCAGCAGCCAAGTAGGGACAGGGGGGACTGAAGCTTTCTTT.

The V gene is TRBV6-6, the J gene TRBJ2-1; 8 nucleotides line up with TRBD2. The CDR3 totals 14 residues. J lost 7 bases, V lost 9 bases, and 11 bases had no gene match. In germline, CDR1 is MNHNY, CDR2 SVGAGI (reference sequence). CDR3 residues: CASSSGGVRNEQFF. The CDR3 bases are TGTGCCAGTTCTTCCGGGGGGGTCCGGAATGAGCAGTTCTTC.

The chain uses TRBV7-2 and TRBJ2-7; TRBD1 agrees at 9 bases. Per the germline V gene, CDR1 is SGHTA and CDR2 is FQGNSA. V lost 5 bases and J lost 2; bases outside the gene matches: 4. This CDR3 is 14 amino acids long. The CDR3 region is CASSPGQGTYEQYF. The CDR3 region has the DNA TGTGCCAGCAGCCCCGGACAGGGGACCTACGAGCAGTACTTC.

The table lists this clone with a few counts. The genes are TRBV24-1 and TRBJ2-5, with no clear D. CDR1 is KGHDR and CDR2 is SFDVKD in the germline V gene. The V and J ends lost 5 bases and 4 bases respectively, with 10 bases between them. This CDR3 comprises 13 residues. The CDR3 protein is CATSGMAAETQYF. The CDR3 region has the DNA TGTGCCACCAGTGGAATGGCGGCAGAGACCCAGTACTTC.

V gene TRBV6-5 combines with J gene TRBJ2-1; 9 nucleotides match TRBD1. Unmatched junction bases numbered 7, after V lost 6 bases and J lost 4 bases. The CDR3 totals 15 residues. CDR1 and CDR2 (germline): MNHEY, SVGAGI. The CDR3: CASSTTGGTYNEQFF. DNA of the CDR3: TGTGCCAGCAGCACTACAGGGGGCACATACAATGAGCAGTTCTTC.

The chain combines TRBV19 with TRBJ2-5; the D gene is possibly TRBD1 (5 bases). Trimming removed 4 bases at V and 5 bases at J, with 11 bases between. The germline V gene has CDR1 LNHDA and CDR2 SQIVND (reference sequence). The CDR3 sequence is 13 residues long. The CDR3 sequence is CASSTSGLETQYF. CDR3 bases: TGTGCCAGTAGTACGTCAGGGTTGGAGACCCAGTACTTC.

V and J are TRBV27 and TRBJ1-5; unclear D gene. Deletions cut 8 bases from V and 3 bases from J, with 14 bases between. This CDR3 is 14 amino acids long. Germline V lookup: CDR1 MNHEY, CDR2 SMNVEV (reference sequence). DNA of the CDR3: TGTGCCAGCTCATCGATGGGCCCCAATCAGCCCCAGCATTTT. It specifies CASSSMGPNQPQHF.

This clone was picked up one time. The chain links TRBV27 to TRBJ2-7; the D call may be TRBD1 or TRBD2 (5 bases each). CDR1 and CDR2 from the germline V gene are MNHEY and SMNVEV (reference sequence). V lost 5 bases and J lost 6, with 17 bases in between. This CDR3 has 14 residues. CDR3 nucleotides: TGTGCCAGCAGTGGGGCAGGGACGTGGGCCGAGCAGTACTTC. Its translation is CASSGAGTWAEQYF.

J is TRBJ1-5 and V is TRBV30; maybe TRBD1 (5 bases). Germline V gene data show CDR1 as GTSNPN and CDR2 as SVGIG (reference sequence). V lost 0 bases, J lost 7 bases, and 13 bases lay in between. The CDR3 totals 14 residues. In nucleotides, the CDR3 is TGTGCCTGGAGTGTAGGGCAGGGAAAACAGCCCCAGCATTTT. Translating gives CAWSVGQGKQPQHF.

CDR3 bases: TGTGCCAGCACCGAACCTGCAGGGACCCAGTACTTC. Translating it yields CASTEPAGTQYF. The chain has TRBV3-1 (or the pseudogene TRBV3-2) and TRBJ2-5, with D unclear. The CDR3 has 12 amino acids. Germline V gene data show CDR1 as LGHDT and CDR2 as YNNKEL (reference sequence). V lost 7 bases and J 7 bases, leaving 13 bases between the germline ends.

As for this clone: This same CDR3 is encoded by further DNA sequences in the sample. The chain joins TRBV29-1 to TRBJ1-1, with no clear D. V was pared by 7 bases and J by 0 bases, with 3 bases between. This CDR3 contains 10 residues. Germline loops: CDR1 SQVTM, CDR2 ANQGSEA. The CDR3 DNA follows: TGCAGCGGTTTGAACACTGAAGCTTTCTTT. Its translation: CSGLNTEAFF.

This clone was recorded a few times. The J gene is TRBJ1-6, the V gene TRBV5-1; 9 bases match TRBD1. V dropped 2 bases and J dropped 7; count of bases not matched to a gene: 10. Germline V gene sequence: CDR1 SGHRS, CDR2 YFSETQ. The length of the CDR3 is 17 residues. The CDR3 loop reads CASSLHPGTGPNSPLHF. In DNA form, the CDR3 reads TGCGCCAGCAGCTTACACCCAGGGACAGGGCCCAATTCACCCCTCCACTTT.

The CDR3 is CASSPTQFYEQYF. DNA for the CDR3: TGTGCCAGCAGCCCTACACAATTCTACGAGCAGTACTTC. The chain recombines TRBV7-8 with TRBJ2-7; no clear D gene. V dropped 5 bases and J dropped 3 bases, with 11 bases sitting between them. CDR1 SGHVS and CDR2 FQNEAQ come from the germline V gene. This CDR3 is built from 13 residues. Variable domain in full (rest from reference TRBV7-8 and TRBJ2-7): GAGVSQSPRYKVAKRGQDVALRCDPISGHVSLFWYQQALGQGPEFLTYFQNEAQLDKSGLPSDRFFAERPEGSVSTLKIQRTQQEDSAVYLCASSPTQFYEQYFGPGTRLTVT.